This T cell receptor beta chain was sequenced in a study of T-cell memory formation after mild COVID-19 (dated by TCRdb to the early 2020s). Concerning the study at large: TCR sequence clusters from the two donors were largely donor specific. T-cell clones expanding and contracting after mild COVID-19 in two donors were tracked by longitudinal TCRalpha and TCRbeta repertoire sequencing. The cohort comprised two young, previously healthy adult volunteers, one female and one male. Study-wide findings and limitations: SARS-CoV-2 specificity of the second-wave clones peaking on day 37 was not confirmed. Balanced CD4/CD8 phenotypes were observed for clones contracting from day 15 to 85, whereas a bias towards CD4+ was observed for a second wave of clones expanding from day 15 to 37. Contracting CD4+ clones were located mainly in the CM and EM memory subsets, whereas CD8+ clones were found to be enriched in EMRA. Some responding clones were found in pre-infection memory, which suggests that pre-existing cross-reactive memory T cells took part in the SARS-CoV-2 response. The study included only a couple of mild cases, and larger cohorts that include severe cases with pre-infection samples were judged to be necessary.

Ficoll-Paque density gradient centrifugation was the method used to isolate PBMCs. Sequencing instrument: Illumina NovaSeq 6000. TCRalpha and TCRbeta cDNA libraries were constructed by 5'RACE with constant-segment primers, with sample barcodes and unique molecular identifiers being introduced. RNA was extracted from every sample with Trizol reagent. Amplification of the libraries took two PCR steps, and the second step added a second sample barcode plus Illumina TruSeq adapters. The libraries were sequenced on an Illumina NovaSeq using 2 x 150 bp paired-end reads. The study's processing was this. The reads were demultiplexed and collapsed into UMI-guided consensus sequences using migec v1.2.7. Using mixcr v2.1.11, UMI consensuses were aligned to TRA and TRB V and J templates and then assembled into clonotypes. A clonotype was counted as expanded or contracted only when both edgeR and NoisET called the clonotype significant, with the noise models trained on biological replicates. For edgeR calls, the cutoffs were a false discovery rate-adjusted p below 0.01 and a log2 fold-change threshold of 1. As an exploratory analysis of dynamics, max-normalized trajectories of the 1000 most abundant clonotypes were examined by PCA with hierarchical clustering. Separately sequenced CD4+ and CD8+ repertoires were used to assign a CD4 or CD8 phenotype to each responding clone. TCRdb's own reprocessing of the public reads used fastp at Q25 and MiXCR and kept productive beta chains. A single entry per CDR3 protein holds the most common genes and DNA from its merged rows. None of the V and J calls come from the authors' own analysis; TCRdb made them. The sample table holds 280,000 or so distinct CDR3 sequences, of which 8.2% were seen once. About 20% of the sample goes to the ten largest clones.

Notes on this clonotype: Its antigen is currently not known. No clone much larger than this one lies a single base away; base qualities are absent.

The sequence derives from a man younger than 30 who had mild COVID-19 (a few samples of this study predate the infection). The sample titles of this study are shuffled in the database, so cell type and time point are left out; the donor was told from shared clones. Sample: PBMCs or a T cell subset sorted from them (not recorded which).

The CDR3 region reads CASRGSSNYYEQYV. The nucleotides read TGCGCCAGCAGGGGCAGCTCAAATTATTACGAGCAGTACGTC. The chain uses TRBV10-1 and TRBJ2-7, with the D gene not clear enough to name. From the germline V gene (reference sequence), CDR1 is WNHNN and CDR2 is SYGVQD. The CDR3 holds 14 amino acids from the cysteine to the valine. Solely the CDR3 DNA is kept, with 42 bases framed from the first base. V and J lose 6 bases and 4 bases, and a span of 16 bases separates them.